One and the same sample provided the 19 T cell receptor beta chains below, sequenced in a study of blood T cell repertoires in COVID-19. Libraries were prepared by immunoSEQ multiplex PCR; TCRdb keeps only in-frame clonotypes and omits some of them. The table lists over 200,000 clones, 70% to 90% of them singletons, with approximately 10% in the top ten. Sequenced sample: PBMCs or T cells enriched from blood (not recorded which). Source of these receptors: a man aged 30-40 years who had recovered from COVID-19.

The V call is TRBV9, the J call TRBJ2-1; 8 nucleotides match TRBD2. The length of the CDR3 is 15 residues. Germline-derived CDR1 and CDR2 are SGDLS and YYNGEE. V trimming: 1 base; J trimming: 3 bases; junction bases outside the gene matches: 3. CDR3 loop: CASSVIAGSYNEQFF. As DNA, the CDR3 is TGTGCCAGCAGCGTAATAGCGGGGAGCTACAATGAGCAGTTCTTC.

The chain has TRBV6-6 and TRBJ2-7; 10 positions match TRBD1. In germline, CDR1 is MNHNY, CDR2 SVGAGI (reference sequence). The CDR3 extends over 16 amino acids. The ends lost 5 bases at V and 3 bases at J; junction bases unmatched: 10. The CDR3 DNA is TGTGCCAGCAGTCTGACCCGGACAGGGGGTAGCTACGAGCAGTACTTC. This encodes CASSLTRTGGSYEQYF.

A few counts support this clone. V usage is TRBV9 and J usage is TRBJ1-2; 9 bases align to TRBD1. V shed 6 bases, J shed 7 bases, and the junction held 4 bases outside the gene matches. The CDR3 contains 12 residues. The germline V gene has CDR1 SGDLS and CDR2 YYNGEE. CDR3 sequence: CASNRDRAGYTF. The DNA for the CDR3 is TGTGCCAGCAACCGGGACAGGGCTGGCTACACCTTC.

This clone was observed once. V and J are TRBV9 and TRBJ2-1, with a possible D match to TRBD1 (5 bases). V was pared by 0 bases and J by 2 bases, with 12 bases between. Germline loops: CDR1 SGDLS, CDR2 YYNGEE. This CDR3 spans 16 amino acids. The CDR3 loop reads CASSVASQGPYNEQFF. For the CDR3, the DNA is TGTGCCAGCAGCGTAGCGTCGCAGGGCCCCTACAATGAGCAGTTCTTC.

J is TRBJ1-5 and V is TRBV30; TRBD1 aligns across 7 bases. CDR1 and CDR2 from the germline V gene are GTSNPN and SVGIG (reference sequence). CDR3 length equals 14 residues. Germline trimming cut 1 base from V and 9 bases from J; bases unmatched to any gene: 9. The CDR3 here is CAWSEGQARGPQHF. The CDR3 DNA reads as TGTGCCTGGAGTGAAGGACAGGCCAGAGGGCCCCAGCATTTT.

This clone was seen once. The chain couples TRBV19 to TRBJ2-3; D might be TRBD2 (6 bases). Trimming stripped 5 bases from V and 8 bases from J, with 14 bases between. CDR1 is LNHDA and CDR2 is SQIVND in the germline V gene (reference sequence). CDR3 length: 13 amino acids. The CDR3 spells CASSPLTGGTQYF. As DNA, the CDR3 is TGTGCCAGTAGTCCCCTAACCGGGGGTACGCAGTATTTT.

V and J are TRBV5-1 and TRBJ1-3; D may be TRBD1 (5 bases). The germline gives CDR1 SGHRS, CDR2 YFSETQ. The ends were cut back, 2 bases at V and 4 bases at J, with 19 bases in the middle. This CDR3 has 17 amino acids. CDR3 sequence (DNA): TGCGCCAGCAGCTTATATCATACCGGGACTTTGGGAAACACCATATATTTT. Protein sequence: CASSLYHTGTLGNTIYF. Full variable domain (missing parts from reference TRBV5-1 and TRBJ1-3): KAGVTQTPRYLIKTRGQQVTLSCSPISGHRSVSWYQQTPGQGLQFLFEYFSETQRNKGNFPGRFSGRQFSNSRSEMNVSTLELGDSALYLCASSLYHTGTLGNTIYFGEGSWLTVV.

The chain recombines TRBV28 with TRBJ2-3; weak D call: TRBD2 (6 bases). Germline V gives CDR1 MDHEN, CDR2 SYDVKM. This CDR3 region has 18 residues. Trimming removed 8 bases from V and 3 bases from J, with 27 bases in between. CDR3: CASLPLVRRGRGTDTQYF. CDR3 DNA: TGTGCCAGCCTCCCGTTAGTAAGGCGGGGACGGGGAACAGATACGCAGTATTTT.

The CDR3 coding sequence is TGTGCCACTCGACAGGAGGAGGAAACCGGGGAGCTGTTTTTT. Amino acids: CATRQEEETGELFF. V usage is TRBV19 and J usage is TRBJ2-2; a possible D gene is TRBD1 (6 bases). V was cut by 10 bases and J by 5 bases, with 17 bases left in between. The germline V gene has CDR1 LNHDA and CDR2 SQIVND (reference sequence). This CDR3 is built from 14 residues. The full variable domain, with the rest looked up from reference TRBV19 and TRBJ2-2, is DGGITQSPKYLFRKEGQNVTLSCEQNLNHDAMYWYRQDPGQGLRLIYYSQIVNDFQKGDIAEGYSVSREKKESFPLTVTSAQKNPTAFYLCATRQEEETGELFFGEGSRLTVL.

V is TRBV19 and J is TRBJ2-2; D is perhaps TRBD1 (5 bases). Germline loops: CDR1 LNHDA, CDR2 SQIVND (reference sequence). The V and J ends lost 8 bases and 1 base respectively, with 8 bases between them. The CDR3 is 13 residues long. This CDR3 reads CASLGQNTGELFF. CDR3 DNA sequence: TGTGCCAGTCTCGGACAGAACACCGGGGAGCTGTTTTTT.

CDR3 amino acids: CATSTRTSGSGTDTQYF. DNA of the CDR3: TGTGCCACCAGCACAAGGACTAGCGGGAGTGGGACAGATACGCAGTATTTT. This chain links TRBV15 with TRBJ2-3; 13 positions match TRBD2. This CDR3 is 17 amino acids long. The junction had 7 bases not matched to a gene; V was cut back by 4 bases and J by 3 bases. The germline gives CDR1 LNHNV, CDR2 YYDKDF (reference sequence).

This chain connects TRBV27 to TRBJ2-5; possible D gene TRBD1, 7 bases. Germline V gives CDR1 MNHEY, CDR2 SMNVEV (reference sequence). The CDR3 runs to 14 residues. Trimming took 5 bases from V and 5 from J, leaving 15 bases between them. The CDR3 region has the DNA TGTGCCAGCAGTAACGCAGGAGGGGGCGAGACCCAGTACTTC. This encodes CASSNAGGGETQYF.

The J gene is TRBJ2-3, the V gene TRBV4-3; D is perhaps TRBD1 (6 bases). The CDR3 has 13 residues. Per the germline V gene, CDR1 is LGHNA and CDR2 is YSLEER. V was pared by 0 bases and J by 5 bases, with 6 bases between. The CDR3 protein is CASSQEGGDTQYF. The CDR3 region has the DNA TGCGCCAGCAGCCAAGAAGGGGGAGATACGCAGTATTTT.

This chain links TRBV6-1 with TRBJ1-2, with TRBD1 as a possible D gene (5 bases). V was pared by 3 bases and J by 4 bases, with 15 bases between. CDR1 MNHNS and CDR2 SASEGT come from the germline V gene. This CDR3 spans 15 amino acids. CDR3: CASSEAFRQFYGYTF. CDR3 DNA sequence: TGTGCCAGCAGTGAGGCTTTCCGACAGTTCTATGGCTACACCTTC.

The rearrangement uses TRBV25-1 and TRBJ2-1; TRBD1 might be the D (6 bases). V gave up 1 base and J gave up 1 base, with 11 bases separating them. CDR3 length: 16 amino acids. The germline gives CDR1 MGHDK, CDR2 SYGVNS. CDR3 DNA: TGTGCCAGCAGTGAATCAACAGGGAAATCCTACAATGAGCAGTTCTTC. It specifies CASSESTGKSYNEQFF. Full variable domain (missing parts from reference TRBV25-1 and TRBJ2-1): EADIYQTPRYLVIGTGKKITLECSQTMGHDKMYWYQQDPGMELHLIHYSYGVNSTEKGDLSSESTVSRIRTEHFPLTLESARPSHTSQYLCASSESTGKSYNEQFFGPGTRLTVL.

The chain uses TRBV27 and TRBJ2-1, with 7 bases that match TRBD2. CDR1 and CDR2 from the germline V gene are MNHEY and SMNVEV (reference sequence). V was pared by 2 bases and J by 7 bases, with 11 bases of the junction left unmatched. The CDR3 runs to 16 residues. The CDR3 DNA is TGTGCCAGCAGTTTAATAGGGAGGGGTATCTTTAATGAGCAGTTCTTC. Its protein product is CASSLIGRGIFNEQFF.

This chain uses TRBV28 with TRBJ1-2, with D hard to call. The ends were cut back, 7 bases at V and 4 bases at J, with 16 bases in the middle. Germline-derived CDR1 and CDR2 are MDHEN and SYDVKM. The CDR3 loop spans 14 amino acids. The CDR3 DNA sequence: TGTGCCAGCATTAATACTCAGGAAACCTATGGCTACACCTTC. Its translation: CASINTQETYGYTF.

This clone was seen only a few times. The rearrangement joins TRBV5-4 to TRBJ2-2; tentatively, D is TRBD2 (5 bases). The ends were cut back, 5 bases at V and 3 bases at J, with 14 bases in the middle. The CDR3 has 15 amino acids. Germline V lookup: CDR1 SGHNT, CDR2 YYREEE (reference sequence). The CDR3 loop reads CASRRDEVDTGELFF. The DNA of the CDR3 is TGTGCCAGCAGGAGGGATGAGGTGGACACCGGGGAGCTGTTTTTT.

The gene calls are TRBV6-1 and TRBJ2-3; possible D gene TRBD1, 6 bases. Deletions cut 2 bases from V and 3 bases from J, with 18 bases between. CDR3 length equals 17 residues. CDR1 is MNHNS, CDR2 SASEGT, per germline. The CDR3 sequence: CASSESGTGKGTDTQYF. In DNA, the CDR3 is TGTGCCAGCAGTGAATCTGGTACAGGGAAGGGGACAGATACGCAGTATTTT.